A single sample is the source of the 28 T cell receptor beta chains below, sequenced in a study of T cells after yellow fever vaccination. TCRdb redid the calling of the 5' RACE reads with MiXCR, one entry per CDR3 protein. The table lists about 63,000 distinct CDR3 sequences, roughly 7.3% of them singletons. The sample in question was CD8+ T cells sorted from PBMCs, obtained 15 days after the yellow fever booster vaccination. The receptors shown here come from a man in his thirties or forties who received the YFV17D yellow fever vaccine.

This clonotype was recorded many times. The genes are TRBV12-3 or TRBV12-4 and TRBJ2-1, with D uncertain. V dropped 8 bases and J dropped 1 base, with 6 bases sitting between them. The length of the CDR3 is 12 residues. The CDR3 here is CASRKSYNEQFF. In DNA form, the CDR3 reads TGTGCCAGCCGTAAATCCTACAATGAGCAGTTCTTC.

This clonotype has ten or more counts. The chain employs TRBV27 and TRBJ2-5; no clear D gene. V was shortened by 3 bases and J by 3 bases, with 11 bases between the two germline ends. Germline V gene data show CDR1 as MNHEY and CDR2 as SMNVEV (reference sequence). The CDR3 covers 14 residues. CDR3 sequence reads: CASSFGSSKETQYF. The CDR3 region has the DNA TGTGCCAGCAGTTTCGGCTCCAGCAAAGAGACCCAGTACTTC.

The V call is TRBV19, the J call TRBJ2-7; TRBD1 might be the D (5 bases). The germline V gene has CDR1 LNHDA and CDR2 SQIVND (reference sequence). This CDR3 is 11 amino acids long. Trimming removed 5 bases from V and 6 bases from J, with 8 bases in between. The CDR3 sequence is CASSGATEQYF. CDR3 DNA sequence: TGTGCCAGTAGTGGGGCAACCGAGCAGTACTTC. The full variable domain, in which reference TRBV19 and TRBJ2-7 provide the parts outside the CDR3, is DGGITQSPKYLFRKEGQNVTLSCEQNLNHDAMYWYRQDPGQGLRLIYYSQIVNDFQKGDIAEGYSVSREKKESFPLTVTSAQKNPTAFYLCASSGATEQYFGPGTRLTVT.

Note on this clonotype: This may stem from a read error, because a much larger clone lies one nucleotide away. The genes are TRBV6-1 and TRBJ2-3, with D possibly called TRBD1 or TRBD2 (5 bases each). This CDR3 has 16 residues. The germline V gene encodes CDR1 MNHNS and CDR2 SASEGT. CDR3 in DNA: TGTGACAGCAGTGAACCCGCCGGGACGCCCACAGATACGCAGTATTTT. It is translated as CDSSEPAGTPTDTQYF.

This clonotype has ten or more counts. This chain connects TRBV12-3 or TRBV12-4 to TRBJ1-3, with a tentative D call TRBD1 (5 bases). V was shortened by 6 bases and J by 2 bases, with 11 bases between the two germline ends. The CDR3 is 14 residues long. The CDR3 DNA follows: TGTGCCAGCAGCGCGGCGGGGGCTGGAAACACCATATATTTT. As protein: CASSAAGAGNTIYF.

In this sample, this clonotype turned up many times. The V and J genes are TRBV18 and TRBJ2-7; maybe TRBD2 (5 bases). Trimming stripped 0 bases from V and 3 bases from J, with 15 bases between. This CDR3 is built from 16 residues. Germline CDR1 KGHSH, CDR2 LQKENI. CDR3 in amino acids: CASSPPLAEGVYEQYF. The CDR3 coding sequence is TGTGCCAGCTCACCACCGCTGGCCGAGGGAGTCTACGAGCAGTACTTC.

There are many counts of this clonotype. The CDR3 nucleotides are TGTGCCAGCAGTCAACTAGCGGGAGCGGGGACCGGGGAGCTGTTTTTT. The encoded protein is CASSQLAGAGTGELFF. The chain employs TRBV28 and TRBJ2-2; 11 bases agree with TRBD2. V lost 5 bases and J lost 5; bases outside the gene matches: 7. Germline loops: CDR1 MDHEN, CDR2 SYDVKM. The CDR3 extends over 16 amino acids.

The gene calls are TRBV20-1 and TRBJ1-2; 9 bases line up with TRBD1. J was trimmed by 2 bases and V by 6 bases; bases with no gene match: 4. CDR1 and CDR2 (germline): DFQATT, SNEGSKA (reference sequence). The CDR3 is 13 residues long. The CDR3 coding sequence is TGCAGTGCCAAGGGACAGGGAAACTATGGCTACACCTTC. It specifies CSAKGQGNYGYTF.

This clonotype appeared many times. The chain has TRBV4-3 and TRBJ2-7; 7 positions match TRBD1. Germline CDR1 and CDR2: LGHNA and YSLEER. Germline trimming cut 3 bases from V and 6 bases from J; bases unmatched to any gene: 5. The CDR3 runs to 13 residues. CDR3 coding DNA: TGCGCCAGCAGCCACTACAGGGGAAGCGAGCAGTACTTC. Protein sequence: CASSHYRGSEQYF.

The chain recombines TRBV4-3 with TRBJ2-2; weak D call: TRBD1 (5 bases). V dropped 1 base and J dropped 3 bases, with 9 bases sitting between them. The CDR3 is 15 residues long. Germline CDR1 and CDR2: LGHNA and YSLEER. CDR3 sequence reads: CASSQARDHTGELFF. As DNA, the CDR3 is TGCGCCAGCAGCCAAGCCAGGGATCACACCGGGGAGCTGTTTTTT.

This clonotype turned up a few times. This chain uses TRBV7-6 with TRBJ2-1; D gene ambiguous. Trimming stripped 1 base from V and 5 bases from J, with 6 bases between. Germline assignment: CDR1 SGHVS and CDR2 FNYEAQ. CDR3 length: 13 residues. In DNA form, the CDR3 reads TGTGCCAGCAGCTTAGTGTCCGACAATGAGCAGTTCTTC. Translation gives CASSLVSDNEQFF.

This clonotype appeared many times. J is TRBJ2-1 and V is TRBV7-6, with TRBD2 identical over 10 bases. Germline CDR1 is SGHVS and CDR2 is FNYEAQ. V was pared by 1 base and J by 7 bases, with 10 bases of the junction left unmatched. The CDR3 has 17 residues. The CDR3 here is CASSLEWGAGGNNEQFF. The CDR3, as DNA: TGTGCCAGCAGCTTAGAGTGGGGAGCGGGAGGGAATAATGAGCAGTTCTTC. Supplemented by reference TRBV7-6 and TRBJ2-1, the full variable domain reads GAGVSQSPRYKVTKRGQDVALRCDPISGHVSLYWYRQALGQGPEFLTYFNYEAQQDKSGLPNDRFSAERPEGSISTLTIQRTEQRDSAMYRCASSLEWGAGGNNEQFFGPGTRLTVL.

The table lists this clonotype with many counts. The J gene is TRBJ2-5, the V gene TRBV20-1, with unresolved D. V was shortened by 6 bases and J by 1 base, with 6 bases between the two germline ends. In germline, CDR1 is DFQATT, CDR2 SNEGSKA (reference sequence). The CDR3 runs 11 residues. CDR3 nucleotides: TGCAGTGCCTCGACCCAAGAGACCCAGTACTTC. It specifies CSASTQETQYF.

This clonotype has ten or more counts. This chain uses TRBV7-2 with TRBJ2-1; 7 bases fit TRBD2. This CDR3 is built from 14 residues. J was trimmed by 10 bases and V by 4 bases; bases with no gene match: 10. The V gene's germline CDR1 is SGHTA and CDR2 FQGNSA. The chain's CDR3 is CASSYQGLGYEQFF. DNA for the CDR3: TGTGCCAGCAGCTACCAAGGACTAGGGTACGAGCAGTTCTTC.

At least ten counts were recorded for this clonotype. The chain uses TRBV20-1 and TRBJ2-7; 10 bases map to TRBD1. After removal of 7 bases from V and 5 bases from J, the junction contained 5 bases not matched to a gene. Per germline, CDR1 DFQATT and CDR2 SNEGSKA (reference sequence). The CDR3 spans 12 residues. CDR3 bases: TGCAGTGTTCGGACAGGGGGGCACGAGCAGTACTTC. Its protein is CSVRTGGHEQYF.

This clonotype has a count of ten or more. J is TRBJ2-1 and V is TRBV4-3; D could derive from TRBD1 or TRBD2 (7 bases each). Germline V gene data show CDR1 as LGHNA and CDR2 as YSLEER. The CDR3 has 16 amino acids. V was clipped by 3 bases and J by 4 bases, with 16 bases between them. The CDR3 DNA follows: TGCGCCAGCAGCCACAGGGGGGGGGGCGCTTACAATGAGCAGTTCTTC. Its protein product is CASSHRGGGAYNEQFF.

This clonotype was detected ten times or more. V gene TRBV12-3 or TRBV12-4 combines with J gene TRBJ2-7, with a tentative D call TRBD2 (6 bases). The CDR3 is made up of 12 amino acids. V shed 11 bases and J shed 3 bases, with 14 bases lying between them. This CDR3 reads CACGKGIYEQYF. As DNA, the CDR3 is TGTGCCTGCGGGAAGGGGATCTACGAGCAGTACTTC.

Notes on this clonotype: A much larger clone lies a single base off, so this may be a read error. The V call is TRBV10-2, the J call TRBJ2-1; 8 bases map to TRBD2. Germline lookup yields CDR1 WSHSY and CDR2 SAAADI. J gave up 6 bases and V 6 bases, and 7 bases lay outside the gene matches. CDR3 length: 14 amino acids. In DNA form, the CDR3 reads TGCGCCAGCAGAGGGATAGCGGGGCTCAATGAGCAGTTCTTC. Its translation: CASRGIAGLNEQFF.

This clonotype showed up many times. CDR3 residues: CSARDHREPYTDTQYF. The CDR3 DNA reads as TGCAGTGCTAGAGATCACCGGGAGCCTTACACAGATACGCAGTATTTT. The chain couples TRBV20-1 to TRBJ2-3; D perhaps matches TRBD2 (6 bases). CDR1 is DFQATT and CDR2 is SNEGSKA in the germline V gene (reference sequence). V dropped 0 bases and J dropped 2 bases, with 15 bases sitting between them. The CDR3 runs to 16 residues.

In its sample, this clonotype ranks as medium-sized (0.01 to 0.1%). This rearrangement joins TRBV12-3 or TRBV12-4 to TRBJ2-1; tentatively, D is TRBD1 (5 bases). Between the trimmed V and J ends, which lost 10 bases and 5 bases, there was a span of 12 bases. The CDR3 has 12 residues. The CDR3 here is CATKEGDNEQFF. The CDR3 DNA is TGTGCCACAAAAGAAGGGGACAATGAGCAGTTCTTC.

This sequence joins TRBV19 and TRBJ1-2; 8 nucleotides align to TRBD1. Germline V gives CDR1 LNHDA, CDR2 SQIVND (reference sequence). This CDR3 is built from 12 residues. V lost 1 base, J lost 14 bases, and 6 bases stayed unmatched. For the CDR3, the DNA is TGTGCCAGTAGTATAGGACAGGGGTTCTTAACCTTC. Translation gives CASSIGQGFLTF.

At least ten counts were recorded for this clonotype. The CDR3: CASSLVVAGNEQFF. For the CDR3, the DNA is TGTGCCAGCAGTTTGGTGGTAGCGGGCAATGAGCAGTTCTTC. J is TRBJ2-1 and V is TRBV27, with 7 bases aligning to TRBD2. In germline, CDR1 is MNHEY, CDR2 SMNVEV (reference sequence). The CDR3 is made up of 14 amino acids. The V gene end was trimmed by 3 bases and the J gene end by 6 bases; junction bases not matched to a gene: 5.

This clonotype was counted ten times or more. This sequence joins TRBV5-1 and TRBJ2-7; D tentatively reads TRBD1 or TRBD2 (5 bases each). V lost 0 bases to trimming and J lost 0 bases, with 7 bases between them. CDR3 length: 14 amino acids. Germline V gives CDR1 SGHRS, CDR2 YFSETQ. The CDR3 region has the DNA TGCGCCAGCAGCTTGGGGGACGGCTCCTACGAGCAGTACTTC. It yields the protein CASSLGDGSYEQYF.

This clonotype has at least ten counts. V gene TRBV21-1 combines with J gene TRBJ2-3; the listed D gene, TRBD1, was not tested against the DNA. TRBV21-1 is classified as a pseudogene. CDR3 length: 16 amino acids. DNA for the CDR3: TGTGCCAGCAGCAAATCCAGGGGACAGGTGTCAGATACGCAGTATTTT. It yields the protein CASSKSRGQVSDTQYF.

This clonotype was seen at least ten times. The rearrangement uses TRBV5-1 and TRBJ1-4; D is uncertain. The CDR3 runs to 13 residues. Germline-derived CDR1 and CDR2 are SGHRS and YFSETQ. Deletions cut 5 bases from V and 6 bases from J, with 11 bases between. CDR3 sequence (DNA): TGCGCCAGCAGGGGCCCGGGTGATGAAAAACTGTTTTTT. Residues: CASRGPGDEKLFF.

This clonotype was picked up many times. J is TRBJ2-2 and V is TRBV6-5; D is unclear. Trimming left V 2 bases short and J 0 bases short, with 10 bases between. Per the germline V gene, CDR1 is MNHEY and CDR2 is SVGAGI. The CDR3 is 16 residues long. As DNA, the CDR3 is TGTGCCAGCAGTTACGTTGGCTACTCGAACACCGGGGAGCTGTTTTTT. It translates to CASSYVGYSNTGELFF.

This clonotype was picked up many times. The chain combines TRBV11-2 with TRBJ2-3; TRBD2 is a possible D gene (6 bases). CDR1 SGHAT and CDR2 FQNNGV come from the germline V gene. The CDR3 has 16 residues. V dropped 1 base and J dropped 0 bases, with 11 bases sitting between them. CDR3 coding DNA: TGTGCCAGCAGCTTAGTTGGGAGGCTTAGCACAGATACGCAGTATTTT. Translating it yields CASSLVGRLSTDTQYF.

This clonotype was picked up many times. The V and J genes are TRBV6-2 or TRBV6-3 and TRBJ2-5, with TRBD1 matching 10 bases. The length of the CDR3 is 14 residues. After removal of 7 bases from V and 5 bases from J, the junction contained 7 bases not matched to a gene. Germline CDR1 is MNHEY and CDR2 is SVGEGT. CDR3 in amino acids: CASTKDRGWETQYF. The CDR3 nucleotides read TGTGCCAGCACCAAGGACAGGGGGTGGGAGACCCAGTACTTC.